The 24 T cell receptor beta chains given below trace back to one sample, sequenced in a study of shared clonotypes between healthy human individuals. Here immunoSEQ multiplex PCR was the method, and the copy in TCRdb shows in-frame clones only, minus some. The table shows millions of clones, with about 92% occurring only once. Material for sequencing was naive CD4+ T cells sorted from blood. Subset here: CD45RA+ positively selected. These receptors were taken from a man younger than 35 in good health.

This clone occurred once. CDR3 protein: CASSLSGGSYSNQPQHF. The CDR3 DNA reads TGTGCCAGCAGTTTATCGGGGGGCAGTTATAGCAATCAGCCCCAGCATTTT. This sequence joins TRBV27 and TRBJ1-5; D possibly corresponds to TRBD1 (6 bases). There are 17 residues in the CDR3. V gave up 0 bases and J gave up 0 bases, with 12 bases separating them. Germline CDR1 MNHEY, CDR2 SMNVEV (reference sequence).

The chain employs TRBV11-2 and TRBJ2-5; weak D call: TRBD1 (6 bases). CDR3 size: 15 residues. Germline V gene data show CDR1 as SGHAT and CDR2 as FQNNGV. The germline V and J ends were trimmed by 2 bases and 3 bases, with 13 bases remaining between them. CDR3 region: CASSLYLQGKETQYF. The DNA of the CDR3 is TGTGCCAGCAGCTTATACCTACAGGGAAAAGAGACCCAGTACTTC.

The count of this clone is one. The chain links TRBV5-1 to TRBJ1-1; a weak D match, TRBD1 (5 bases). The length of the CDR3 is 13 residues. CDR1 SGHRS and CDR2 YFSETQ come from the germline V gene. V lost 4 bases and J 9 bases, leaving 16 bases between the germline ends. Here the CDR3 reads CASSPGADTKAFF. CDR3 coding DNA: TGCGCCAGCAGCCCCGGGGCGGATACTAAAGCTTTCTTT.

V and J are TRBV27 and TRBJ2-7, with D unclear. Per the germline V gene, CDR1 is MNHEY and CDR2 is SMNVEV (reference sequence). The CDR3 loop spans 16 amino acids. Trimming stripped 2 bases from V and 2 bases from J, with 16 bases between. CDR3: CASSLRRPLGTYEQYF. CDR3 bases: TGTGCCAGCAGTTTAAGGCGACCCCTTGGGACCTACGAGCAGTACTTC.

The chain employs TRBV6-1 and TRBJ1-3; a possible D gene is TRBD1 (5 bases). This CDR3 has 16 amino acids. Deletions cut 2 bases from V and 0 bases from J, with 11 bases between. Germline CDR1 and CDR2: MNHNS and SASEGT. In nucleotides, the CDR3 is TGTGCCAGCAGTGAAATCCTAACAGGCTCTGGAAACACCATATATTTT. Translating it yields CASSEILTGSGNTIYF.

The V and J genes are TRBV29-1 and TRBJ2-7; D ambiguous. Trimming took off 4 bases at V and 2 bases at J, with 6 bases between the two ends. Looked up from germline, CDR1 is SQVTM and CDR2 is ANQGSEA. The CDR3 totals 11 residues. This chain's CDR3 is CSVAWAYEQYF. The CDR3 DNA reads TGCAGCGTTGCTTGGGCCTACGAGCAGTACTTC.

The rearrangement links TRBV5-1 to TRBJ1-1; tentatively, D is TRBD1 (5 bases). Trimming removed 3 bases at V and 3 bases at J, with 12 bases between. Germline values: CDR1 SGHRS, CDR2 YFSETQ. This CDR3 has 14 residues. DNA of the CDR3: TGCGCCAGCAGCTCGGGACGGGCGCACACTGAAGCTTTCTTT. Its protein product is CASSSGRAHTEAFF.

The chain has TRBV18 and TRBJ1-1, with TRBD1 as a possible D gene (5 bases). This CDR3 has 15 amino acids. Germline loops: CDR1 KGHSH, CDR2 LQKENI. Trimming took off 0 bases at V and 5 bases at J, with 13 bases between the two ends. This CDR3 reads CASSPPSPGGTEAFF. As DNA, the CDR3 is TGTGCCAGCTCACCACCGAGTCCCGGGGGGACTGAAGCTTTCTTT. Full variable domain (remainder filled in from reference TRBV18 and TRBJ1-1): NAGVMQNPRHLVRRRGQEARLRCSPMKGHSHVYWYRQLPEEGLKFMVYLQKENIIDESGMPKERFSAEFPKEGPSILRIQQVVRGDSAAYFCASSPPSPGGTEAFFGQGTRLTVV.

The chain employs TRBV6-1 and TRBJ1-5, with 7 bases matching TRBD1. The CDR3 is made up of 16 amino acids. Germline CDR1 and CDR2: MNHNS and SASEGT. Trimming cost V 4 bases and J 9 bases; bases outside gene matches: 15. The CDR3 nucleotides are TGTGCCAGCAGTGCCGCACCCGGGACAGCCGGACGGCCCCAGCATTTT. Encoded protein: CASSAAPGTAGRPQHF.

The rearrangement joins TRBV5-1 to TRBJ2-2, with 9 bases matching TRBD1. The length of the CDR3 is 16 residues. CDR1 and CDR2 from the germline V gene are SGHRS and YFSETQ. The junction had 6 bases not matched to a gene; V was cut back by 1 base and J by 5 bases. As DNA, the CDR3 is TGCGCCAGCAGCTTGCCGGGACAGGGAGATACCGGGGAGCTGTTTTTT. It yields the protein CASSLPGQGDTGELFF.

The V call is TRBV7-3, the J call TRBJ2-2; no reliable D call. The CDR3 runs 15 residues. Per germline, CDR1 SGHTA and CDR2 FQGTGA. The germline V and J ends were trimmed by 3 bases and 1 base, with 9 bases remaining between them. The DNA for the CDR3 is TGTGCCAGCAGCTTGACACCCTTGAACACCGGGGAGCTGTTTTTT. Encoded protein: CASSLTPLNTGELFF. Supplemented by reference TRBV7-3 and TRBJ2-2, the full variable domain reads GAGVSQTPSNKVTEKGKYVELRCDPISGHTALYWYRQSLGQGPEFLIYFQGTGAADDSGLPNDRFFAVRPEGSVSTLKIQRTERGDSAVYLCASSLTPLNTGELFFGEGSRLTVL.

The chain links TRBV6-1 to TRBJ2-7, with 10 bases fitting TRBD1. Trimming at V came to 7 bases and at J to 6 bases, leaving 9 bases not matched to a gene. The CDR3 consists of 14 residues. The V gene's germline CDR1 is MNHNS and CDR2 SASEGT. CDR3: CASNDRGPYGEQYF. In nucleotides, the CDR3 is TGTGCCAGCAACGACAGGGGGCCTTATGGCGAGCAGTACTTC.

The chain is built from TRBV19 and TRBJ2-1, with D perhaps given as TRBD1 or TRBD2 (5 bases each). This CDR3 has 14 residues. The germline V and J ends were trimmed by 1 base and 7 bases, with 11 bases remaining between them. Germline lookup yields CDR1 LNHDA and CDR2 SQIVND (reference sequence). CDR3 sequence: CASSIVVWGNEQFF. In DNA, the CDR3 is TGTGCCAGTAGTATAGTGGTTTGGGGGAATGAGCAGTTCTTC. The variable domain in full, with the rest retrieved from reference TRBV19 and TRBJ2-1, is DGGITQSPKYLFRKEGQNVTLSCEQNLNHDAMYWYRQDPGQGLRLIYYSQIVNDFQKGDIAEGYSVSREKKESFPLTVTSAQKNPTAFYLCASSIVVWGNEQFFGPGTRLTVL.

This clone was seen a handful of times. This sequence joins TRBV18 and TRBJ1-4, with 7 bases fitting TRBD1. This CDR3 has 14 residues. The germline V gene has CDR1 KGHSH and CDR2 LQKENI. V shed 1 base and J 11 bases; nucleotides not matched to a gene: 7. Written as DNA, the CDR3 is TGTGCCAGCTCACCACAACAGGGGTCGGACAAACTGTTTTTT. Translated, it gives CASSPQQGSDKLFF.

The chain has TRBV23-1 and TRBJ1-1, with a tentative D call TRBD1 (5 bases). TRBV23-1 is noted as an ORF with a role that remains uncertain. This CDR3 region has 12 residues. The V gene lost 10 bases and the J gene lost 5 bases, with 14 bases spanning the gap. The DNA of the CDR3 is TGCGCCACCCCAGACAGAAAGACTGAAGCTTTCTTT. Translating it yields CATPDRKTEAFF.

The chain is built from TRBV18 and TRBJ2-7, with D perhaps TRBD1 or TRBD2 (5 bases each). Looked up from germline, CDR1 is KGHSH and CDR2 is LQKENI. V dropped 5 bases and J dropped 1 base, with 12 bases sitting between them. The CDR3 consists of 14 residues. CDR3 DNA sequence: TGTGCCAGCTCAGTACCGGGACCTTCCTACGAGCAGTACTTC. It translates to CASSVPGPSYEQYF.

The chain joins TRBV19 to TRBJ2-3; no clear D gene. Per the germline V gene, CDR1 is LNHDA and CDR2 is SQIVND (reference sequence). Deletions cut 5 bases from V and 7 bases from J, with 7 bases between. CDR3 length equals 11 residues. As DNA, the CDR3 is TGTGCCAGTAGTGGCGCATATACGCAGTATTTT. It encodes CASSGAYTQYF.

V usage is TRBV27 and J usage is TRBJ2-2, with 10 bases fitting TRBD1. V was clipped by 7 bases and J by 7 bases; unmatched bases: 12. CDR3 size: 16 residues. The germline CDR1 and CDR2 sequences are MNHEY and SMNVEV (reference sequence). CDR3 loop: CASKIVDRGRGGELFF. The CDR3 DNA follows: TGTGCCAGCAAAATCGTCGACAGGGGGCGCGGCGGGGAGCTGTTTTTT.

This clone has just a few counts. The chain has TRBV2 and TRBJ1-1, with a weak D call TRBD1 (6 bases). The CDR3 has 15 amino acids. Trimming took 5 bases from V and 0 from J, leaving 13 bases between them. Germline V lookup: CDR1 SNHLY, CDR2 FYNNEI. The CDR3 region is CASSQTGNMNTEAFF. CDR3 nucleotides: TGTGCCAGCAGTCAAACAGGGAACATGAACACTGAAGCTTTCTTT.

The chain recombines TRBV7-2 with TRBJ2-1; 8 bases align to TRBD2. Germline CDR1 SGHTA, CDR2 FQGNSA. CDR3 size: 16 residues. V was pared by 2 bases and J by 1 base, with 4 bases of the junction left unmatched. The CDR3 loop is CASSLSAGASYNEQFF. CDR3 bases: TGTGCCAGCAGCTTATCAGCGGGAGCTTCCTACAATGAGCAGTTCTTC. Filled out from reference TRBV7-2 and TRBJ2-1, the complete variable domain reads GAGVSQSPSNKVTEKGKDVELRCDPISGHTALYWYRQSLGQGLEFLIYFQGNSAPDKSGLPSDRFSAERTGGSVSTLTIQRTQQEDSAVYLCASSLSAGASYNEQFFGPGTRLTVL.

In its sample, this clone was seen a few times. This CDR3 reads CASSFEGTEAFF. CDR3 in DNA: TGTGCCAGCAGCTTTGAGGGGACTGAAGCTTTCTTT. V usage is TRBV7-9 and J usage is TRBJ1-1; tentative D call: TRBD1 (5 bases). Between the trimmed V and J ends, which lost 3 bases and 5 bases, there was a span of 7 bases. The germline CDR1 and CDR2 sequences are SEHNR and FQNEAQ (reference sequence). The CDR3 runs to 12 residues.

On this clone: Different DNA sequences within this sample yield the same CDR3. The chain couples TRBV18 to TRBJ1-2; no definite D call. Trimming took 3 bases from V and 2 from J, leaving 7 bases between them. Per the germline V gene, CDR1 is KGHSH and CDR2 is LQKENI. This CDR3 spans 13 amino acids. CDR3 residues: CASSPGRNYGYTF. CDR3 in DNA: TGTGCCAGCTCACCTGGCAGGAACTATGGCTACACCTTC.

The chain recombines TRBV6-1 with TRBJ1-5, with D uncertain. The CDR3 totals 13 residues. V was trimmed by 7 bases and J by 2 bases, leaving 9 bases between them. The germline CDR1 and CDR2 sequences are MNHNS and SASEGT. The chain's CDR3 is CASKEAGNQPQHF. In nucleotides, the CDR3 is TGTGCCAGCAAGGAGGCAGGCAATCAGCCCCAGCATTTT.

The V and J genes are TRBV9 and TRBJ1-1, with D possibly matching TRBD1 (5 bases). V was pared by 2 bases and J by 5 bases, with 13 bases between. Germline V gene sequence: CDR1 SGDLS, CDR2 YYNGEE. The CDR3 is 14 amino acids. In DNA, the CDR3 is TGTGCCAGCAGCGTTCGACGGGACGGGACTGAAGCTTTCTTT. Encoded protein: CASSVRRDGTEAFF.